A selection of T cell receptor beta chains follows, all from one sample in a study of response to subunit inactivated influenza vaccine. MiXCR, run by TCRdb on the RT-PCR reads, gives a single entry per CDR3 protein. The sample lists more than 400,000 distinct CDR3 sequences, more than 7% occurring once. The sample consisted of PBMCs from blood, taken less than 30 months after vaccination. These receptors were taken from a man aged 50-75 years who received an inactivated influenza vaccine. The CDR3 runs from the conserved cysteine through the conserved F or W. D genes are given only for firm matches. Not all rows give a size; the values are once, few, many and, for expanded clones, a class.

few TRBJ1-6 TRBV7-8 - CASSLRMGNSPLHF TGTGCCAGCAGCTTACGGATGGGAAATTCACCCCTCCACTTT
few TRBJ2-2 TRBV28 - CASTITTNTGELFF TGTGCCAGCACGATAACGACGAACACCGGGGAGCTGTTTTTT
many TRBJ2-5 TRBV6-1 TRBD1 CASRPDRDIETQYF TGTGCCAGCAGACCTGACAGGGATATTGAGACCCAGTACTTC
few TRBJ2-2 TRBV9 - CASSVSSGRNTGELFF TGTGCCAGCAGCGTCTCCAGCGGGCGAAACACCGGGGAGCTGTTTTTT
- TRBJ2-1 TRBV5-1 - CASSLETGSYNEQFF TGCGCCAGCAGCTTGGAGACAGGTTCCTACAATGAGCAGTTCTTC
few TRBJ2-3 TRBV4-3 - CASSQKSQSRLADTQYF TGCGCCAGCAGCCAAAAGTCCCAGAGCCGGCTCGCAGATACGCAGTATTTT
- TRBJ2-3 TRBV5-1 TRBD2 CASSHSGIGTDTQYF TGCGCCAGCAGTCATAGCGGGATTGGGACAGATACGCAGTATTTT
many TRBJ2-7 TRBV20-1 - CSARDPQASTYEQYF TGCAGTGCTAGAGACCCACAGGCCAGCACCTACGAGCAGTACTTC
few TRBJ1-4 TRBV12-3/TRBV12-4 - CASSFRGKEKLFF TGTGCCAGCAGTTTTAGGGGCAAGGAAAAACTGTTTTTT
few TRBJ1-6 TRBV4-3 - CASSQARPGNGSPLHF TGCGCCAGCAGCCAAGCCCGGCCAGGGAATGGTTCACCCCTCCACTTT
many TRBJ1-1 TRBV20-1 - CSAIFRVTEAFF TGCAGTGCTATATTCAGGGTCACTGAAGCTTTCTTT
- TRBJ2-1 TRBV27 TRBD1 CASSRDRGPNEQFF TGTGCCAGCAGCCGGGACAGGGGGCCTAATGAGCAGTTCTTC
- TRBJ1-3 TRBV7-9 - CASSLVDTIYF TGTGCCAGCAGCTTAGTAGACACCATATATTTT
- TRBJ1-2 TRBV28 - CASSSSEPYGYTF TGTGCCAGCAGTAGTTCTGAGCCCTATGGCTACACCTTC
- TRBJ2-7 TRBV7-2 TRBD1 CASSPGRTGTYEQYF TGTGCCAGCAGCCCAGGACGGACAGGAACCTACGAGCAGTACTTC
many TRBJ2-7 TRBV14 TRBD1 CASGTGVFAQYF TGTGCCAGCGGGACAGGGGTTTTCGCGCAGTACTTC
- TRBJ2-5 TRBV28 TRBD1 CASSIGQGRQETQYF TGTGCCAGCAGCATCGGACAGGGTCGACAAGAGACCCAGTACTTC
few TRBJ2-3 TRBV5-1 - CASSFPGAGTDTQYF TGCGCCAGCAGCTTTCCGGGGGCCGGCACAGATACGCAGTATTTT
few TRBJ2-1 TRBV6-1 - CASRVGQSSYNEQFF TGTGCCAGCAGGGTCGGACAGAGCTCCTACAATGAGCAGTTCTTC
few TRBJ1-2 TRBV20-1 - CSASTGVYGYTF TGCAGTGCTAGTACTGGGGTCTATGGCTACACCTTC
- TRBJ2-2 TRBV5-1 TRBD1 CASSDRGQGFAGELFF TGCGCCAGCAGCGATCGGGGACAGGGGTTTGCCGGGGAGCTGTTTTTT
many TRBJ2-2 TRBV27 TRBD2 CASSFGTSGTGELFF TGTGCCAGCAGTTTCGGGACTAGCGGGACCGGGGAGCTGTTTTTT
- TRBJ2-1 TRBV28 TRBD1 CASSLEDRYNEQFF TGTGCCAGCAGCTTAGAGGACAGGTACAATGAGCAGTTCTTC
- TRBJ2-7 TRBV9 - CASSVGTASYEQYF TGTGCCAGCAGCGTAGGTACAGCCTCCTACGAGCAGTACTTC
- TRBJ2-7 TRBV20-1 TRBD1 CSAMTGGDYEQYF TGCAGTGCTATGACAGGGGGGGACTACGAGCAGTACTTC
many TRBJ1-2 TRBV3-1 TRBD1 CASSQSTGDGYTF TGTGCCAGCAGCCAGTCGACAGGGGATGGCTACACCTTC
few TRBJ2-7 TRBV28 - CASSALGSGLSYEQYF TGTGCCAGCAGTGCCCTAGGATCCGGCCTCTCCTACGAGCAGTACTTC
few TRBJ2-4 TRBV5-1 - CASSLVGPTKNIQYF TGCGCCAGCAGCTTGGTCGGGCCTACCAAAAACATTCAGTACTTC
few TRBJ1-4 TRBV5-1 TRBD1 CASSLGQVNEKLFF TGCGCCAGCAGCCTCGGACAGGTGAATGAAAAACTGTTTTTT
- TRBJ1-1 TRBV12-3/TRBV12-4 TRBD1 CASSLSGTGLTEAFF TGTGCCAGCAGTTTATCAGGGACAGGGTTGACTGAAGCTTTCTTT
- TRBJ2-5 TRBV11-2 TRBD2 CASTGGPAKADF TGTGCCAGCACGGGGGGGCCAGCAAAAGCCGACTTC